This T cell receptor beta chain originates from a study of cytomegalovirus exposure and HLA in healthy donors listed by TCRdb under 2017. For the study in its entirety: According to an earlier analysis of 450 to 650 of the donors, about 179 million T cells yielded 117 million unique TCR beta sequences and around 280 Gb of sequence data. Approximately 330 gigabases of sequencing data and tens of millions of unique TCR sequences made up an early release that covered 500 to 700 HLA-typed donors. Among the roughly 400 genotyped donors, more than 70% belonged to the genetic ancestry cluster associated with self-reported Caucasian donors. The study aimed to test whether signatures of past pathogen exposure could be identified by cataloging public T cell receptors. Using immunosequencing, the study profiled T cell repertoires from fewer than 850 subjects and related those repertoires to cytomegalovirus serostatus. In addition to the first cohort of roughly 670 subjects, a separate validation cohort of approximately 130 different subjects was used. High-throughput TCR immunosequencing, statistical association of individual TCRs with disease status, and machine learning were combined to predict cytomegalovirus infection status. To study patterns of TCR occurrence, a later analysis re-analyzed previously published TCR beta repertoires from 600 to 750 donors and added high-resolution HLA genotyping. Rather than using new phenotypic data, the later analysis identified candidate immune exposures from TCR beta sequences and from how often those sequences occurred across donors. To decide whether each TCR beta V gene segment behaved as functional or pseudogenic, an earlier analysis of over 500 of the donors relied on high-throughput TCR beta sequencing. Donor age, sex, ethnicity and CMV serostatus were compiled together with the repertoire data. In a later genetic analysis, genome-wide SNP genotypes for about 65% of the 666 donors were used, and that subset was treated as a discovery cohort. Every discovery cohort repertoire had been produced on one sequencing platform. Both class I and class II loci were covered by HLA typing, at four-digit resolution. Typing coverage differed by locus: A, B, C, DRB1 and DQB1 were typed in about 620-630 donors, DQA1 in 522, DPA1 in 606, and DPB1 in around 490. Several DR-DQ haplotypes were handled as single units for association and clustering because linkage in the cohort was strong. Among over 350 genotyped donors of the cohort, an average of about 240,000 unique TCR beta nucleotide sequences were sequenced per donor, around 20% of them non-productive.

Concerning this clone: Its antigen specificity is not known. Base qualities are not at hand, and no much larger clone is one base apart.

What the authors observed across the whole study: The cohort was sequenced for TCR beta chains only, and without alpha or paired-chain data the features that could be detected were limited. HLA typing was unavailable for some donors at each locus, so association tests used only the typed subset. In a later analysis, the rate of TCR association differed among HLA loci, with DRB1 alleles having the most associated TCRs and HLA-C alleles having the fewest. The study listed 150 to 200 TCR beta chains as associated with cytomegalovirus. Most CMV-associated TCR beta chains appeared to be HLA-restricted in a later analysis, and the HLA associations seemed to be driven largely by CMV exposure. A later genetic analysis associated a missense DCLRE1C variant with V-gene and J-gene trimming of TCR beta chains, and an independent cohort replicated the association. For the cohort, immune exposure information was limited to CMV serostatus. The presence/absence analyses assumed that sequencing depth was roughly uniform across donors, and that assumption may not be true. Seventeen rarely observed V segments, including chromosome 9 orphons, were excluded from the earlier analysis of approximately 500 of the donors because counts were too low. A later analysis associated some 17,000 TCR beta sequences with specific HLA alleles at a false discovery rate of 0.05. According to the authors, the approach could potentially be generalized to other disease states and immunological phenotypes. Strong co-occurrence of HLA alleles, especially DR and DQ, made assigning TCR associations to individual alleles difficult. In a later analysis, several top co-occurrence clusters were reported to appear linked to parvovirus B19, influenza, CMV and Epstein-Barr virus. A group of highly shared sequence variants was considered likely to be a technical artifact of the sequencing pipeline. Three of the identified cytomegalovirus-associated TCR beta chains were confirmed in vitro to be specific for cytomegalovirus antigens. In both the original and validation cohorts, the classifier was reported to diagnose cytomegalovirus status with high specificity and sensitivity. A further reported finding was that TCR beta sequences accurately predicted the HLA-A and HLA-B alleles for most subjects in the first cohort. In an earlier analysis of about 600 of the donors, most TCR beta V segments appeared in productive rearrangements about 87% or about 30% of the time, broadly matching IMGT annotations. While some public TCRs were present in many individuals, most TCR sequences turned up only very rarely across donors. In a later analysis, HLA-associated TCR beta chains showed more clonal expansion and lower generation probabilities than non-associated chains that were equally common. According to a later genetic analysis, donors in an Asian-associated ancestry cluster had fewer N-insertions in productive TCRs than the approximately 700-donor mean. Linkage disequilibrium might explain the correlated functional status among segregating V segments, but an unknown experimental factor could not be excluded.

The cohort comprised several hundred healthy bone marrow donors. At the time of sampling, every cohort member was nominally healthy, though immune exposures that went unrecorded were likely present. The donor was CMV seronegative and belonged to the group of over 350 seronegative cohort members. A peripheral blood sample was collected from each donor, and TCR beta sequencing was performed on peripheral blood mononuclear cells. The Qiagen DNeasy Blood Extraction Kit was used to extract genomic DNA from the blood cell samples. Libraries came from the immunoSEQ multiplex PCR assay. The multiplex PCR relied on a mix of 60 forward primers for TCR Vbeta segments and 13 reverse primers for TCR Jbeta segments. The CDR3 region of rearranged TCR beta genes was amplified from genomic DNA with a multiplex PCR assay. On the Illumina HiSeq System, the amplified TCR beta libraries were sequenced as 87-base-pair reads. The paper's data handling went like this. A later analysis counted about 80 million unique TCR beta chains across the 500 to 850 repertoires, and roughly 9.9 million of these chains were shared by at least two donors. A nearest-neighbor algorithm error-corrected the raw reads and collapsed the reads into unique sequences, merging closely related sequences to remove PCR and sequencing errors. Alignment of CDR3 sequences to IMGT reference sequences was used to assign V, D and J gene segments. Each retained sequence needed at least a six-nucleotide match to both a V gene segment and a J gene segment. A rearrangement counted as productive if the CDR3 had no stop codons and remained in frame with V and J, and every other rearrangement counted as non-productive. CDR3 was defined by IMGT convention, running from the second conserved V-encoded cysteine to the conserved J-encoded phenylalanine. In an earlier analysis of more than 550 of the donors, sequences lacking an unambiguous match to a single V gene segment were excluded. In an earlier analysis of approximately 590 of the donors, a V segment was called functional when productive rearrangements were above 56.7%, and segregating when the standard deviation between donors exceeded 5%. A statistical classification framework was developed to diagnose cytomegalovirus status using the catalog of TCR beta chain sequences. V and J gene assignment, in a later analysis, came from comparing TCR nucleotide sequences with IMGT/GENE-DB human TR gene sequences. In a later analysis, CDR3 sequences and most-parsimonious VDJ recombination scenarios were assigned using the TCRdist pipeline. A later analysis defined each TCR beta chain by its CDR3 amino acid sequence plus V-gene family, and excluded reads lacking a unique V-gene family. To address suspected cross-contamination and a sequencing artifact, a later analysis removed 592 highly shared, low-generation-probability nucleotide sequences. A later analysis calculated a clonal expansion index for each public chain from normalized within-repertoire ranks of inferred template counts. A later analysis computed generation probabilities with a VDJ recombination model fitted to out-of-frame rearrangements, and checked the results against IGoR. In a later analysis, TCR-TCR, TCR-HLA and TCR-CMV co-occurrence was scored with hypergeometric tests, and a repertoire-size bias correction was applied to TCR pairs. False discovery rates were estimated in a later analysis by permuting HLA or CMV assignments 20 times. In a later analysis, co-occurring TCRs were grouped using DBSCAN, and TCRdist sequence similarity was added for clustering within HLA-allele-positive subsets. Repertoires with fewer than 30,000 or more than 120,000 public chains, plus five repertoires with anomalous nucleotide sharing, were excluded from co-occurrence clustering. The clones in this table, taken by TCRdb from immuneACCESS, are in-frame only. Not every clone is retained; where verified, under half of the shortfall comes from an unresolved V gene, and the cause of the rest is unknown. The D gene and trimming were derived from the DNA, and the V and J assignments and clone size from that table. The sample table holds 85,000 to 110,000 clones, of which approximately 72% were seen once. The biggest ten clones account for under 3.5% of the sample.

Sequencing used PBMCs. This TCR was sampled from a woman between 50 and 59 years old in good health and CMV-seronegative.

Here is the DNA: TGCGCCAGCAGCCACACGGGACAGGGGGAGGGCTACACCTTC. Translated, it gives CASSHTGQGEGYTF. The sequence links TRBV4-1 to TRBJ1-2; TRBD1 agrees with 11 junctional bases. In the germline V gene, CDR1 corresponds to MGHRA and CDR2 to YSYEKL. The CDR3, from cysteine to phenylalanine, totals 14 residues. Only the CDR3 DNA is retained, 42 bases long and in frame from the first base. Unmatched junction bases come to 5, with V trimmed by 3 bases and J by 8 bases.